The rows below give T cell receptor beta chains drawn from one sample of a study of OX40 agonist ivuxolimab in advanced cancers. Generated by immunoSEQ multiplex PCR, the TCRdb table keeps only in-frame clones and is missing some. Of about 32,000 clones listed, around 83% were seen once; the top ten hold 15% to 20%. This material consisted of CD4+ or CD8+ T cells sorted from blood, taken in a trial of the OX40 agonist ivuxolimab. Receptors originate from an adult with an advanced solid tumor such as melanoma, head and neck, liver or kidney cancer. The CDR3 runs from the conserved cysteine through the conserved F or W. The order of the fields is clone size, V gene, D gene, J gene, CDR3 DNA, CDR3 protein. The D gene is left open where the match is weak. Size is omitted from some rows. Given values are once, few, many or a class for expanded clones.

clone_size: -
v_call: TRBV14
d_call: TRBD2
j_call: TRBJ2-7
cdr3_nt: TGTGCCAGCAGCCAAGCAGCGGGGGCGCTCGCCGAGCAGTACTTC
cdr3_aa: CASSQAAGALAEQYF

clone_size: -
v_call: TRBV7-3
d_call: TRBD2
j_call: TRBJ2-2
cdr3_nt: TGTGCCAGCAGCTTAGTAGCGGGGGGGCCGGTCACCGGGGAGCTGTTTTTT
cdr3_aa: CASSLVAGGPVTGELFF

clone_size: -
v_call: TRBV5-1
d_call: -
j_call: TRBJ1-1
cdr3_nt: TGCGCCAGCAGCTTGGACGGATTTGAAGCTTTCTTT
cdr3_aa: CASSLDGFEAFF

clone_size: -
v_call: TRBV28
d_call: -
j_call: TRBJ1-2
cdr3_nt: TGTGCCAGCAGTCCGCAGAGTGAGACTGAGGGCTACACCTTC
cdr3_aa: CASSPQSETEGYTF

clone_size: -
v_call: TRBV10-3
d_call: -
j_call: TRBJ2-1
cdr3_nt: TGTGCCATCAGTGTGTTAGCATGGCATGAGCAGTTCTTC
cdr3_aa: CAISVLAWHEQFF

clone_size: -
v_call: TRBV28
d_call: -
j_call: TRBJ1-1
cdr3_nt: TGTGCCAGTTCCTCAAGCTTCTCCGGAATGATGAACACTGAAGCTTTCTTT
cdr3_aa: CASSSSFSGMMNTEAFF

clone_size: -
v_call: TRBV6-5
d_call: -
j_call: TRBJ2-6
cdr3_nt: TGTGCCAGCAGTTTCGTGTCTGGGGCCAACGTCCTGACTTTC
cdr3_aa: CASSFVSGANVLTF

clone_size: -
v_call: TRBV30
d_call: -
j_call: TRBJ2-1
cdr3_nt: TGTGCCTGGAGCGCCCTGGGTGATGAGCAGTTCTTC
cdr3_aa: CAWSALGDEQFF

clone_size: -
v_call: TRBV9
d_call: TRBD1
j_call: TRBJ1-4
cdr3_nt: TGTGCCAGCAGCATCCGGGACAGGGGGCTCGCAACTAATGAAAAACTGTTTTTT
cdr3_aa: CASSIRDRGLATNEKLFF

clone_size: -
v_call: TRBV6-5
d_call: -
j_call: TRBJ1-5
cdr3_nt: TGTGCCAGCAGTGGGACATTGTATCAGCCCCAGCATTTT
cdr3_aa: CASSGTLYQPQHF

clone_size: -
v_call: TRBV27
d_call: -
j_call: TRBJ1-2
cdr3_nt: TGTGCCAGCAGTGGACAGCATCTAGGTGGCTACACCTTC
cdr3_aa: CASSGQHLGGYTF

clone_size: -
v_call: TRBV7-9
d_call: -
j_call: TRBJ1-2
cdr3_nt: TGTGCCAGCAGCTTAGCTGGCGAGGGAGATGGCTACACCTTC
cdr3_aa: CASSLAGEGDGYTF

clone_size: -
v_call: TRBV7-3
d_call: -
j_call: TRBJ2-7
cdr3_nt: TGTGCCAGCAGCTTAGACGGGCAAATCTACGAGCAGTACTTC
cdr3_aa: CASSLDGQIYEQYF

clone_size: -
v_call: TRBV7-3
d_call: -
j_call: TRBJ1-6
cdr3_nt: TGTGCCAGCAGCTTAACTTCGGCGGGTTCTTCACCCCTCCACTTT
cdr3_aa: CASSLTSAGSSPLHF

clone_size: -
v_call: TRBV6-1
d_call: -
j_call: TRBJ2-7
cdr3_nt: TGTGCCAGCAGTGAAAACTCGGCCTACGAGCAGTACTTC
cdr3_aa: CASSENSAYEQYF

clone_size: -
v_call: TRBV7-6
d_call: -
j_call: TRBJ2-7
cdr3_nt: TGTGCCAGCAGCTTAGCGGCGGGCGAGCAGTACTTC
cdr3_aa: CASSLAAGEQYF

clone_size: -
v_call: TRBV5-8
d_call: -
j_call: TRBJ2-1
cdr3_nt: TGTGCCAGCAGCTTGGCCGGGTTCTTC
cdr3_aa: CASSLAGFF

clone_size: -
v_call: TRBV7-8
d_call: TRBD2
j_call: TRBJ2-5
cdr3_nt: TGTGCCAGCAGCCTTACTAGCGGCGTACAAGAGACCCAGTACTTC
cdr3_aa: CASSLTSGVQETQYF

clone_size: -
v_call: TRBV2
d_call: -
j_call: TRBJ2-7
cdr3_nt: TGTGCCAGCAGCGAGTATCTCGAGCAGTACTTC
cdr3_aa: CASSEYLEQYF

clone_size: -
v_call: TRBV4-2
d_call: -
j_call: TRBJ2-7
cdr3_nt: TGTGCCAGCAGCCAAGAGGATGGGGGGTCGAGCGTCGCCTACGAGCAGTACTTC
cdr3_aa: CASSQEDGGSSVAYEQYF

clone_size: -
v_call: TRBV5-6
d_call: TRBD1
j_call: TRBJ1-1
cdr3_nt: TGTGCCAGCAGCTTGGGCGCAGGGGGCTCGAACACTGAAGCTTTCTTT
cdr3_aa: CASSLGAGGSNTEAFF

clone_size: -
v_call: TRBV11-2
d_call: -
j_call: TRBJ2-1
cdr3_nt: TGTGCCAGCAGCTTAGTCGGCAGGGGGGAGCACAATGAGCAGTTCTTC
cdr3_aa: CASSLVGRGEHNEQFF

clone_size: -
v_call: TRBV4-1
d_call: -
j_call: TRBJ1-5
cdr3_nt: TGCGCCAGCAGCCAAGATGGTTTTCCGAGCAATCAGCCCCAGCATTTT
cdr3_aa: CASSQDGFPSNQPQHF

clone_size: once
v_call: TRBV13
d_call: TRBD1
j_call: TRBJ2-7
cdr3_nt: TGTGCCAGCAGCCCAGACAGGGGGTCTTTCGAGCAGTACTTC
cdr3_aa: CASSPDRGSFEQYF

clone_size: -
v_call: TRBV15
d_call: -
j_call: TRBJ2-1
cdr3_nt: TGTGCCACGGGACCGGGAGCAGTGACCTACAATGAGCAGTTCTTC
cdr3_aa: CATGPGAVTYNEQFF

clone_size: -
v_call: TRBV11-2
d_call: TRBD1
j_call: TRBJ2-5
cdr3_nt: TGTGCCAGCAGCTTAGGGGCCCCCAGGGGGGAGACCCAGTACTTC
cdr3_aa: CASSLGAPRGETQYF

clone_size: once
v_call: TRBV4-1
d_call: -
j_call: TRBJ2-1
cdr3_nt: TGCGCCAGCAGCCAAGATCTAGGGTATAGGGCCAACAATGAGCAGTTCTTC
cdr3_aa: CASSQDLGYRANNEQFF

clone_size: once
v_call: TRBV4-3
d_call: -
j_call: TRBJ1-3
cdr3_nt: TGCGCCAGCAGCCAAGATCATGGACTTCTGGGAAACACCATATATTTT
cdr3_aa: CASSQDHGLLGNTIYF

clone_size: -
v_call: TRBV28
d_call: -
j_call: TRBJ2-7
cdr3_nt: TGTGCCAGCAGTCTTATAGGCCCCTACGAGCAGTACTTC
cdr3_aa: CASSLIGPYEQYF

clone_size: -
v_call: TRBV7-9
d_call: TRBD2
j_call: TRBJ2-7
cdr3_nt: TGTGCCAGCAGCTTAGAAGCGGGGGGGGACGAGCAGTACTTC
cdr3_aa: CASSLEAGGDEQYF